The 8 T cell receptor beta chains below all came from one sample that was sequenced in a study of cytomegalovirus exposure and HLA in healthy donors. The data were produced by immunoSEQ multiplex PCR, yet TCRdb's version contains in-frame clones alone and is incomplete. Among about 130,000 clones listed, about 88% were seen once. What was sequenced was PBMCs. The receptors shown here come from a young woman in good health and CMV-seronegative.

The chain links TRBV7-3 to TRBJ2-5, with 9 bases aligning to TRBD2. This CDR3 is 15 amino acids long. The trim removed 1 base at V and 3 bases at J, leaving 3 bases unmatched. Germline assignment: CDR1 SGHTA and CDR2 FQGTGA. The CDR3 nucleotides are TGTGCCAGCAGCTTAAGCGGGGGGGCCAAAGAGACCCAGTACTTC. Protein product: CASSLSGGAKETQYF.

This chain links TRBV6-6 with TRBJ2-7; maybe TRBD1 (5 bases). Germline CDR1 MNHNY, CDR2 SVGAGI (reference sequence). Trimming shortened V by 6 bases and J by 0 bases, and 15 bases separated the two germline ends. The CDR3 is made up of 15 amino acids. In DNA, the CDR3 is TGTGCCAGCAGGGGTCAGGGAAAAAACTCCTACGAGCAGTACTTC. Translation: CASRGQGKNSYEQYF.

In nucleotides, the CDR3 is TGTGCCAGCAGTTTCCTTTCGGGGAGCGCCAATGAGCAGTTCTTC. Amino acid sequence: CASSFLSGSANEQFF. The chain recombines TRBV27 with TRBJ2-1; D might be TRBD2 (5 bases). The CDR3 contains 15 residues. The germline V gene encodes CDR1 MNHEY and CDR2 SMNVEV (reference sequence). V gave up 3 bases and J gave up 6 bases, with 15 bases separating them.

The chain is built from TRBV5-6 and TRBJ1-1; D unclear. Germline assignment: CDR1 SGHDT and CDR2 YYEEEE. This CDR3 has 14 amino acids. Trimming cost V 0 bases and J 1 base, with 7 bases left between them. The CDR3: CASSLAPGNTEAFF. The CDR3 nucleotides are TGTGCCAGCAGCTTGGCTCCCGGGAACACTGAAGCTTTCTTT.

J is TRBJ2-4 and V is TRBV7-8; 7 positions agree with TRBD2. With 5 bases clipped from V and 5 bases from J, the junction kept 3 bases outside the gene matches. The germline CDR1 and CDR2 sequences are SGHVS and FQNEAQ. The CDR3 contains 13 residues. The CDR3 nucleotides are TGTGCCAGCAGCCTCGGGAGGCAAAACATTCAGTACTTC. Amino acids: CASSLGRQNIQYF.

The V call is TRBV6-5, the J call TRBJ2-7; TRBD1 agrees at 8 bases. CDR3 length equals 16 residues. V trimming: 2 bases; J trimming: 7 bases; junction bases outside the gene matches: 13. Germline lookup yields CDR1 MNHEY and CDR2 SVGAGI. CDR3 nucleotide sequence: TGTGCCAGCAGTTACGCCCGAAGTTACAGGGGGGCTGAGCAGTACTTC. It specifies CASSYARSYRGAEQYF.

The CDR3 DNA sequence: TGCAGTGCTAGCCTGCGTACGCAGTATTTT. Amino acid sequence: CSASLRTQYF. This chain links TRBV20-1 with TRBJ2-3; D not certain. V lost 3 bases to trimming and J lost 8 bases, with 6 bases between them. The CDR3 length is 10 residues. CDR1 and CDR2 (germline): DFQATT, SNEGSKA (reference sequence).

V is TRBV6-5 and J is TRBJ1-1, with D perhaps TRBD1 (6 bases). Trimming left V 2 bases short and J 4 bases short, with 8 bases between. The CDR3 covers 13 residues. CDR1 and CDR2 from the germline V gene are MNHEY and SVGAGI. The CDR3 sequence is CASSYTGRTEAFF. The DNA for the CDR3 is TGTGCCAGCAGTTACACAGGGCGCACTGAAGCTTTCTTT.